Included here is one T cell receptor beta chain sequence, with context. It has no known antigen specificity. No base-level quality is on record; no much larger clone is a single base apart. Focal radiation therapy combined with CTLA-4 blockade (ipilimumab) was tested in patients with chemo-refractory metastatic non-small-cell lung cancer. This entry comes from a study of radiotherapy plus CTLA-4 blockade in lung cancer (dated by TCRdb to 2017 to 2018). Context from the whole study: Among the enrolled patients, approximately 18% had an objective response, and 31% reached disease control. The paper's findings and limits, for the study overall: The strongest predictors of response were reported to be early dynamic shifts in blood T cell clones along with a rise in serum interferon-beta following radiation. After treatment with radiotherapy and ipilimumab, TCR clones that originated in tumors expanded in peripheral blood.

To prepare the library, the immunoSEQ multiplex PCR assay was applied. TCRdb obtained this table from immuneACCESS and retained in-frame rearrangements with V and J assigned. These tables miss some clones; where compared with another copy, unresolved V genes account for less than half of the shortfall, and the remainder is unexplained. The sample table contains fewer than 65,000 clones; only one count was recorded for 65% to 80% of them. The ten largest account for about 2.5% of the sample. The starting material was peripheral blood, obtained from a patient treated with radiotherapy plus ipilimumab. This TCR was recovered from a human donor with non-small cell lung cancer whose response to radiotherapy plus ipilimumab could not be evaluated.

The CDR3 here reads CASSQGGVYEQYF. The DNA sequence is as follows: TGCGCCAGCAGCCAAGGGGGGGTCTACGAGCAGTACTTC. The rearranged segments are TRBV4-1 and TRBJ2-7; the D region possibly corresponds to TRBD2 (6 bases align). A distance of 7 bases separates the germline ends of V and J, which lose 1 base and 3 bases respectively. CDR1 and CDR2, looked up from the germline V gene, are MGHRA and YSYEKL. From the cysteine through the phenylalanine, the CDR3 covers 13 amino acids. The sequence is cut down to CDR3 DNA, 39 bases in frame from base 1.